The clone carrying this T cell receptor (beta chain) showed up many times. The CDR3 spans 16 residues. J lost 4 bases, V lost 3 bases, and 13 bases had no gene match. Germline CDR1 and CDR2: DFQATT and SNEGSKA (reference sequence). Bulk TCR library preparation followed previously described methods with listed TCR primers. From the PCR reads, TCRdb called clonotypes with MiXCR, one entry per CDR3 protein. The sample gives about 640,000 distinct CDR3 sequences, 20% of which show up once; 0.85% is in the top ten. The naive CD8 libraries originated from between roughly 19,000 and 1,100,000 sorted cells and drew on 10%, 30% or 50% RNA. For naive CD8 T cells, sorting used the CD8+CD4-CCR7+CD45RA+ phenotype. The record originates from a study of molecular identifiers for immune sequencing clone quantification.

This chain connects TRBV20-1 to TRBJ2-7; the match to TRBD2 covers 9 bases. The clonotype comes from a human donor in good health. Some libraries in this study had Jurkat cell RNA spiked in. Sequenced: naive CD8+ T cells from blood, with Jurkat cell RNA spiked in. The subset was: FACS-sorted CD8+CD4-CCR7+CD45RA+ naive T cells. The CDR3 sequence: CSASHDAVAGVYEQYF. CDR3 bases: TGCAGTGCTAGTCACGACGCGGTAGCGGGAGTATACGAGCAGTACTTC.